These 17 T cell receptor beta chains came from one sample sequenced in a study of CD8 T cells in Susac syndrome. Random hexamers were used to reverse transcribe the RNA input (about 0.5 to 1 ug). TCRdb fed the immunoSEQ multiplex PCR reads into MiXCR, producing one record per CDR3 protein. This sample has about 290,000 distinct CDR3 sequences; approximately 90% occur once, and the top ten carry 0.18%. Sequencing was performed on CD8+ T cells from PBMCs. The receptors originated from a human donor with multiple sclerosis.

This sequence joins TRBV29-1 and TRBJ2-7; TRBD2 might be the D (6 bases). This CDR3 is 13 amino acids long. The V and J ends lost 0 bases and 2 bases respectively, with 8 bases between them. In germline, CDR1 is SQVTM, CDR2 ANQGSEA. The CDR3 DNA follows: TGCAGCGTTGAAGATGGGACTCCCTACGAGCAGTACTTC. This codes for CSVEDGTPYEQYF.

This chain links TRBV29-1 with TRBJ1-1; no clear D. V was clipped by 0 bases and J by 7 bases, with 9 bases between them. The CDR3 is made up of 12 amino acids. CDR1 and CDR2 from the germline V gene are SQVTM and ANQGSEA. CDR3 loop: CSVEDHGREAFF. CDR3 DNA: TGCAGCGTTGAAGATCACGGGCGTGAAGCTTTCTTT.

The chain carries TRBV5-6 and TRBJ1-3; possibly TRBD1 for D (5 bases). There are 13 residues in the CDR3. Germline assignment: CDR1 SGHDT and CDR2 YYEEEE. The ends were cut back, 0 bases at V and 4 bases at J, with 5 bases in the middle. CDR3 DNA: TGTGCCAGCAGCTTGGGACAGGGAAACACCATATATTTT. Protein: CASSLGQGNTIYF.

The chain carries TRBV7-9 and TRBJ2-2; 9 bases match TRBD1. CDR3 size: 18 residues. The V gene end was trimmed by 3 bases and the J gene end by 5 bases; junction bases not matched to a gene: 13. The V gene's germline CDR1 is SEHNR and CDR2 FQNEAQ (reference sequence). CDR3 in DNA: TGTGCCAGCAGCTTTACTCGGATAGGACAGGGGACGACCGGGGAGCTGTTTTTT. Protein sequence: CASSFTRIGQGTTGELFF.

V gene TRBV9 combines with J gene TRBJ1-1; TRBD1 might be the D (6 bases). The CDR3 covers 13 residues. Germline CDR1 and CDR2: SGDLS and YYNGEE. V was cut by 3 bases and J by 4 bases, with 10 bases left in between. The CDR3 DNA follows: TGTGCCAGCAGCGAAGGGGGAATCACTGAAGCTTTCTTT. Translating it yields CASSEGGITEAFF.

This chain links TRBV7-9 with TRBJ2-7, with TRBD2 identical over 7 bases. Germline assignment: CDR1 SEHNR and CDR2 FQNEAQ (reference sequence). The CDR3 extends over 15 amino acids. V was clipped by 5 bases and J by 3 bases; unmatched bases: 10. CDR3 coding DNA: TGTGCCAGCAGCCACCGCGGGGGAATAGGCTACGAGCAGTACTTC. Its translation: CASSHRGGIGYEQYF.

V gene TRBV9 combines with J gene TRBJ1-2, with D maybe TRBD1 (6 bases). Trimming pared 0 bases from V and 4 bases from J, leaving 16 bases between. The CDR3 runs 16 residues. Germline V gives CDR1 SGDLS, CDR2 YYNGEE. The CDR3 protein is CASSVGGEQGIYGYTF. Written as DNA, the CDR3 is TGTGCCAGCAGCGTAGGAGGGGAACAGGGAATCTATGGCTACACCTTC.

The V call is TRBV24-1, the J call TRBJ2-5, with a weak D call TRBD2 (6 bases). This CDR3 has 16 amino acids. Germline V gives CDR1 KGHDR, CDR2 SFDVKD. Trimming removed 1 base at V and 3 bases at J, with 14 bases between. The CDR3 DNA reads as TGTGCCACCAGTGATTTCCCGGAGGGATTAAAAGAGACCCAGTACTTC. This sequence encodes CATSDFPEGLKETQYF.

The genes are TRBV15 and TRBJ1-2; D not certain. The V end lost 0 bases, the J end lost 4 bases, and 15 bases lay between the germline ends. Germline loops: CDR1 LNHNV, CDR2 YYDKDF (reference sequence). This CDR3 spans 16 amino acids. CDR3 amino acids: CATSRDHAEGSYGYTF. The CDR3, as DNA: TGTGCCACCAGCAGAGATCATGCGGAGGGAAGCTATGGCTACACCTTC.

This clonotype was seen a single time. This chain connects TRBV2 to TRBJ1-5; 9 bases are shared with TRBD1. Germline CDR1 SNHLY, CDR2 FYNNEI. V gave up 6 bases and J gave up 0 bases; unmatched junction bases: 6. The CDR3 spans 16 residues. CDR3 sequence reads: CASSADRGLSNQPQHF. CDR3 sequence (DNA): TGTGCCAGCAGCGCGGACAGGGGACTTAGCAATCAGCCCCAGCATTTT. Full variable domain (missing parts from reference TRBV2 and TRBJ1-5): EPEVTQTPSHQVTQMGQEVILRCVPISNHLYFYWYRQILGQKVEFLVSFYNNEISEKSEIFDDQFSVERPDGSNFTLKIRSTKLEDSAMYFCASSADRGLSNQPQHFGDGTRLSIL.

The rearrangement uses TRBV20-1 and TRBJ2-5; TRBD2 agrees at 7 bases. The trim removed 3 bases at V and 5 bases at J, leaving 9 bases unmatched. The CDR3 has 14 amino acids. CDR1 and CDR2 from the germline V gene are DFQATT and SNEGSKA (reference sequence). The CDR3 is CSASPWTSVETQYF. For the CDR3, the DNA is TGCAGTGCTAGCCCCTGGACTAGTGTGGAGACCCAGTACTTC.

This clonotype turned up a few times. The V gene is TRBV13, the J gene TRBJ2-1; D not resolved. This CDR3 has 13 amino acids. CDR1 is PRHDT, CDR2 FYEKMQ, per germline (reference sequence). V lost 5 bases to trimming and J lost 1 base, with 6 bases between them. CDR3 coding DNA: TGTGCCAGCAGCGCCTCGTCCTACAATGAGCAGTTCTTC. Protein product: CASSASSYNEQFF.

The rearrangement uses TRBV9 and TRBJ2-5, with D maybe TRBD1 (5 bases). V was trimmed by 3 bases and J by 0 bases, leaving 9 bases between them. The CDR3 runs 14 residues. Germline CDR1 reads SGDLS; CDR2 reads YYNGEE. The CDR3 nucleotides read TGTGCCAGCAGCGGGTCGGACAACCAAGAGACCCAGTACTTC. Residues: CASSGSDNQETQYF. The entire variable domain, with the rest obtained from reference TRBV9 and TRBJ2-5, is as follows: DSGVTQTPKHLITATGQRVTLRCSPRSGDLSVYWYQQSLDQGLQFLIQYYNGEERAKGNILERFSAQQFPDLHSELNLSSLELGDSALYFCASSGSDNQETQYFGPGTRLLVL.

This rearrangement joins TRBV19 to TRBJ1-1; D ambiguous. The germline CDR1 and CDR2 sequences are LNHDA and SQIVND (reference sequence). This CDR3 region has 12 residues. The ends were cut back, 6 bases at V and 5 bases at J, with 10 bases in the middle. The CDR3 sequence is CASRAGETEAFF. The CDR3 region has the DNA TGTGCCAGTAGGGCTGGGGAGACTGAAGCTTTCTTT.

This clonotype was found a few times. This chain links TRBV6-1 with TRBJ2-5; 7 bases match TRBD1. V shed 1 base, J shed 5 bases, and the junction held 4 bases outside the gene matches. The CDR3 is made up of 14 amino acids. Germline CDR1 is MNHNS and CDR2 is SASEGT. The CDR3 here is CASSEGGGGETQYF. The CDR3, as DNA: TGTGCCAGCAGTGAAGGAGGGGGCGGGGAGACCCAGTACTTC.

This sequence joins TRBV11-2 and TRBJ2-5; possibly TRBD1 or TRBD2 for D (7 bases each). The CDR3 spans 15 residues. Germline CDR1 reads SGHAT; CDR2 reads FQNNGV. Trimming removed 8 bases from V and 4 bases from J, with 20 bases in between. CDR3 coding DNA: TGTGCCAGCGCCCAGCCCACCAGGGGGGGAGAGACCCAGTACTTC. This translates into CASAQPTRGGETQYF.

CDR3: CASSPSHPSTDTQYF. The CDR3 DNA sequence: TGTGCCAGCAGTCCCAGTCATCCTAGCACAGATACGCAGTATTTT. The rearrangement links TRBV6-5 to TRBJ2-3, with D hard to call. The CDR3 runs to 15 residues. V was shortened by 5 bases and J by 0 bases, with 12 bases between the two germline ends. Germline CDR1 reads MNHEY; CDR2 reads SVGAGI.